The 12 T cell receptor beta chains in this list originate from one sample, sequenced in a study of metastatic and nonmetastatic thyroid tumors. TCRdb reassembled clones from the PCR reads with MiXCR. Among approximately 42,000 clones, roughly 26% were seen once, and the ten largest hold roughly 14%. Ahead of thyroid surgery, no patient had received treatment of any kind. Sequenced sample: tumor tissue. These receptors all stem from a female donor with papillary thyroid cancer or a benign thyroid nodule (not recorded which). Some clones in this sample may be carry-over from other donors' samples.

This rearrangement joins TRBV20-1 to TRBJ2-7, with 7 bases fitting TRBD1. With V trimmed by 4 bases and J by 3 bases, 6 bases remained unmatched. The germline V gene has CDR1 DFQATT and CDR2 SNEGSKA (reference sequence). This CDR3 has 13 amino acids. In nucleotides, the CDR3 is TGCAGTGCTACTCAGACAGGGTTCTACGAGCAGTACTTC. Protein sequence: CSATQTGFYEQYF.

The rearrangement joins TRBV24-1 to TRBJ2-7; D possibly matches TRBD1 or TRBD2 (5 bases each). The V end lost 0 bases, the J end lost 2 bases, and 13 bases lay between the germline ends. The V gene's germline CDR1 is KGHDR and CDR2 SFDVKD. The CDR3 runs to 16 residues. CDR3 loop: CATSDLGGPPTYEQYF. In DNA form, the CDR3 reads TGTGCCACCAGTGATTTGGGGGGTCCACCAACCTACGAGCAGTACTTC.

This clone came up a few times. The rearrangement joins TRBV24-1 to TRBJ2-7, with D unresolved. Trimming took 4 bases from V and 0 from J, leaving 6 bases between them. This CDR3 is 13 amino acids long. Germline V gene sequence: CDR1 KGHDR, CDR2 SFDVKD. In DNA, the CDR3 is TGTGCCACCAGTGACAAGAACTCCTACGAGCAGTACTTC. This codes for CATSDKNSYEQYF.

This clone appeared a few times. J is TRBJ2-7 and V is TRBV20-1; 9 nucleotides line up with TRBD2. J gave up 2 bases and V 5 bases, and 7 bases lay outside the gene matches. CDR1 is DFQATT, CDR2 SNEGSKA, per germline (reference sequence). The CDR3 is 14 amino acids. In DNA, the CDR3 is TGCAGTGCTCCCACGGGCGGGAGGGCCTACGAGCAGTACTTC. This codes for CSAPTGGRAYEQYF.

Many counts were recorded for this clone. This rearrangement joins TRBV20-1 to TRBJ2-7; D gene ambiguous. This CDR3 spans 13 amino acids. Germline-derived CDR1 and CDR2 are DFQATT and SNEGSKA (reference sequence). With 5 bases removed from V and 0 bases from J, the gap between germline ends came to 11 bases. The CDR3 DNA sequence: TGCAGTGCTCTTAAGGCGGCCTCCTACGAGCAGTACTTC. Protein product: CSALKAASYEQYF.

The rearrangement joins TRBV12-3 or TRBV12-4 to TRBJ2-1; D is possibly TRBD2 (5 bases). This CDR3 comprises 13 residues. The V end was cut by 5 bases, the J end by 9 bases, with 14 bases between. CDR3 amino acids: CASSRGRASEQFF. The CDR3 bases are TGTGCCAGCAGTCGAGGGCGGGCGAGTGAGCAGTTCTTC.

The sample holds a few counts of this clone. V and J are TRBV19 and TRBJ2-3; no firm D call. Germline values: CDR1 LNHDA, CDR2 SQIVND (reference sequence). The CDR3 sequence is 14 residues long. V shed 1 base and J shed 4 bases, with 9 bases lying between them. CDR3 amino acids: CASSIGAEADTQYF. CDR3 in DNA: TGTGCCAGTAGTATAGGTGCAGAGGCAGATACGCAGTATTTT.

As DNA, the CDR3 is TGTGCCAGCAGTGTCTCTGGAAACACCATATATTTT. Translating it yields CASSVSGNTIYF. The genes are TRBV2 and TRBJ1-3; D call uncertain. The CDR3 covers 12 residues. Per the germline V gene, CDR1 is SNHLY and CDR2 is FYNNEI. V was cut by 4 bases and J by 0 bases, with 1 base left in between.

This clone has more than one count but fewer than ten. The V gene is TRBV19, the J gene TRBJ2-2; 7 bases match TRBD1. CDR1 is LNHDA and CDR2 is SQIVND in the germline V gene (reference sequence). The CDR3 spans 14 residues. Trimming took 6 bases from V and 6 from J; bases not matched to a gene: 7. The DNA for the CDR3 is TGTGCCAGTAGCACAGGGGTAAGCCCCGGGGAGCTGTTTTTT. It encodes CASSTGVSPGELFF.

This clone was recorded a few times. V usage is TRBV6-5 and J usage is TRBJ1-6; 8 nucleotides agree with TRBD1. The CDR3 spans 15 residues. Per the germline V gene, CDR1 is MNHEY and CDR2 is SVGAGI. J gave up 5 bases and V 4 bases, and 4 bases lay outside the gene matches. The CDR3: CASSFGTGDNSPLHF. CDR3 coding DNA: TGTGCCAGCAGTTTCGGGACAGGAGATAATTCACCCCTCCACTTT.

This chain uses TRBV30 with TRBJ1-6; TRBD1 is a possible D gene (5 bases). CDR3 size: 14 residues. Germline V gene data show CDR1 as GTSNPN and CDR2 as SVGIG (reference sequence). V lost 0 bases, J lost 6 bases, and 9 bases lay in between. Here the CDR3 reads CAWSVRGSNSPLHF. Here the CDR3 DNA reads TGTGCCTGGAGTGTCCGGGGGTCTAATTCACCCCTCCACTTT.

The gene calls are TRBV20-1 and TRBJ1-6; D is unclear. This CDR3 is 14 amino acids long. Germline CDR1 is DFQATT and CDR2 is SNEGSKA (reference sequence). Trimming removed 0 bases from V and 7 bases from J, with 10 bases in between. For the CDR3, the DNA is TGCAGTGCTAGAGAGGGAGGCGAGAATTCACCCCTCCACTTT. Its protein product is CSAREGGENSPLHF.